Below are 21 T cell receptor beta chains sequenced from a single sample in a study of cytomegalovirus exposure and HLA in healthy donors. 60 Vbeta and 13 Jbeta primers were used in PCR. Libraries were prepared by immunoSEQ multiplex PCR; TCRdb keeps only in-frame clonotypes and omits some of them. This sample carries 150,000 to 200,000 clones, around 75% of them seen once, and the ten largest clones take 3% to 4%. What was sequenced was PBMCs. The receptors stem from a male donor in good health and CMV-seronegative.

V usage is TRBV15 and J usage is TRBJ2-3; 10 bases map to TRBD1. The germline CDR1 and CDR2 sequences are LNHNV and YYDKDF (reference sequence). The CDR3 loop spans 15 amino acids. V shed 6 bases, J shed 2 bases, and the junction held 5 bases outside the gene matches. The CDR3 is CATSRDRGFTDTQYF. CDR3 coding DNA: TGTGCCACCAGTAGGGACAGGGGTTTCACAGATACGCAGTATTTT.

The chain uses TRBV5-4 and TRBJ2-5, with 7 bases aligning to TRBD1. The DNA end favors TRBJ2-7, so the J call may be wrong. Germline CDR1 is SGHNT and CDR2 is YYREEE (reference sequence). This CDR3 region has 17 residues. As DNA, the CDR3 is TGTGCCAGCAGCTTGTACGGCAGTTGGGACAGTACCTACGAGCAGTACTTC. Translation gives CASSLYGSWDSTYEQYF.

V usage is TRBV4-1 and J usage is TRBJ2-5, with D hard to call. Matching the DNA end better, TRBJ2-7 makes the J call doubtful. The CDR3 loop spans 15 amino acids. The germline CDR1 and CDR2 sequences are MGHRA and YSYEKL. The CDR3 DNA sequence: TGCGCCAGCAGCCCAAGCCACGTTGAATCCTACGAGCAGTACTTC. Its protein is CASSPSHVESYEQYF.

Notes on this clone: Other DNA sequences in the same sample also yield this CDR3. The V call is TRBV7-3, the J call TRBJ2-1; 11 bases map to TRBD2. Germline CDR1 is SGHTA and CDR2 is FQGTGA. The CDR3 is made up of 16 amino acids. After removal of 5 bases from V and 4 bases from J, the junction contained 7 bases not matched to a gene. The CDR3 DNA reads TGTGCCAGCAGCCCTACTAGCGGGAGTTCATACAATGAGCAGTTCTTC. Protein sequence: CASSPTSGSSYNEQFF. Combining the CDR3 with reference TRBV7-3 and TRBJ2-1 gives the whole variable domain GAGVSQTPSNKVTEKGKYVELRCDPISGHTALYWYRQSLGQGPEFLIYFQGTGAADDSGLPNDRFFAVRPEGSVSTLKIQRTERGDSAVYLCASSPTSGSSYNEQFFGPGTRLTVL.

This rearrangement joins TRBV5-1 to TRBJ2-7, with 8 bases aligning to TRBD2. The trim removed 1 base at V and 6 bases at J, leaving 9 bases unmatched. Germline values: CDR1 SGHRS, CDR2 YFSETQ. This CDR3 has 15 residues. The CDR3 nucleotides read TGCGCCAGCAGCTTGCTAGCGGGCACCTTAAGCGAGCAGTACTTC. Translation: CASSLLAGTLSEQYF.

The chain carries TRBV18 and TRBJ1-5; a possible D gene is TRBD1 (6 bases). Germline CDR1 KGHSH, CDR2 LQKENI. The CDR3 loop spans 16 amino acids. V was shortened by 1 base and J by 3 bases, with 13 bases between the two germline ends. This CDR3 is CASSPQSGAVNQPQHF. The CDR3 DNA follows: TGTGCCAGCTCACCACAGTCAGGGGCCGTCAATCAGCCCCAGCATTTT. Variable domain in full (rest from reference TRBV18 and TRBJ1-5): NAGVMQNPRHLVRRRGQEARLRCSPMKGHSHVYWYRQLPEEGLKFMVYLQKENIIDESGMPKERFSAEFPKEGPSILRIQQVVRGDSAAYFCASSPQSGAVNQPQHFGDGTRLSIL.

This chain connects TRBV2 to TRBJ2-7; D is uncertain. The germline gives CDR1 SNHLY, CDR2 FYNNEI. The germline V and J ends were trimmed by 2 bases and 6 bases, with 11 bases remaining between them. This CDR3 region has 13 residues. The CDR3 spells CASSEQNMAEQYF. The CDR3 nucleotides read TGTGCCAGCAGTGAACAAAATATGGCCGAGCAGTACTTC.

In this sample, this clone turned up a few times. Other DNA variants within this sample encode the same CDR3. The chain's CDR3 is CASSRGQNSNQPQHF. The CDR3 DNA follows: TGTGCCAGCAGCCGTGGCCAGAATAGCAATCAGCCCCAGCATTTT. The chain is built from TRBV6-5 and TRBJ1-5; D remains ambiguous. This CDR3 has 15 residues. CDR1 is MNHEY, CDR2 SVGAGI, per germline. Trimming left V 6 bases short and J 0 bases short, with 12 bases between.

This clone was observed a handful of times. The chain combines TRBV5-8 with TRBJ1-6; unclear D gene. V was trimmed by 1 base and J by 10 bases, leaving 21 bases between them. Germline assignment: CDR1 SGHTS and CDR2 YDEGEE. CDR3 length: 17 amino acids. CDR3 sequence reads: CASSLWLGQSALSPLHF. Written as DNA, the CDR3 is TGTGCCAGCAGCTTGTGGTTGGGCCAATCGGCCTTATCACCCCTCCACTTT. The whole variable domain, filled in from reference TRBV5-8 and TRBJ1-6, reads EAGVTQSPTHLIKTRGQQATLRCSPISGHTSVYWYQQALGLGLQFLLWYDEGEERNRGNFPPRFSGRQFPNYSSELNVNALELEDSALYLCASSLWLGQSALSPLHFGNGTRLTVT.

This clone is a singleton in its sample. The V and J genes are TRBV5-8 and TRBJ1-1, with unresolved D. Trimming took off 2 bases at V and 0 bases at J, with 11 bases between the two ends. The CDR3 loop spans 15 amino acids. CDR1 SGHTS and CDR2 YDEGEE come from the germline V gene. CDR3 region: CASSFLGSMNTEAFF. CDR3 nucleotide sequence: TGTGCCAGCAGCTTTTTGGGCAGCATGAACACTGAAGCTTTCTTT.

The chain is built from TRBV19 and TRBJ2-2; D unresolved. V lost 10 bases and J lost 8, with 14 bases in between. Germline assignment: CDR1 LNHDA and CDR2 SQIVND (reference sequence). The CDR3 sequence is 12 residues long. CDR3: CATERSYGELFF. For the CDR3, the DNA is TGTGCCACCGAACGGAGTTATGGGGAGCTGTTTTTT.

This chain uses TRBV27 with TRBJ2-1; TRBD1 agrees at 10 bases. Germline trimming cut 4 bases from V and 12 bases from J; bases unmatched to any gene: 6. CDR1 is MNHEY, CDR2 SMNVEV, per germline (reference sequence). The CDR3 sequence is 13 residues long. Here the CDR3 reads CASSWDRGDRQFF. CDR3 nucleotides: TGTGCCAGCAGTTGGGACAGGGGAGATAGGCAGTTCTTC.

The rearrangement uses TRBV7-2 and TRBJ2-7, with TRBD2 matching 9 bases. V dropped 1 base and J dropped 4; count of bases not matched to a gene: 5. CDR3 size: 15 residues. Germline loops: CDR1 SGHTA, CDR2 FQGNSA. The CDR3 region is CASSLVAGARYEQYF. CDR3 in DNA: TGTGCCAGCAGCTTAGTAGCGGGAGCAAGGTACGAGCAGTACTTC.

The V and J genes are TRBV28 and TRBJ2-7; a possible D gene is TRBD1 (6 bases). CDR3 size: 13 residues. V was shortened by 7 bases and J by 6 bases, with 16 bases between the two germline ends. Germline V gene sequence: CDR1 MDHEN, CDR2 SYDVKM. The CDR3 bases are TGTGCCAGCATGGGGGCAGGGCTACTCGAGCAGTACTTC. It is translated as CASMGAGLLEQYF.

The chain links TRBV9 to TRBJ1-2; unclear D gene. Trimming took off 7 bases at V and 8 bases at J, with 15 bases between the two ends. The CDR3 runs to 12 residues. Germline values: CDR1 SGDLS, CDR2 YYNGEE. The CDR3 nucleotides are TGTGCCAGCGGGAGGGATAACCACGGCTACACCTTC. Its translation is CASGRDNHGYTF.

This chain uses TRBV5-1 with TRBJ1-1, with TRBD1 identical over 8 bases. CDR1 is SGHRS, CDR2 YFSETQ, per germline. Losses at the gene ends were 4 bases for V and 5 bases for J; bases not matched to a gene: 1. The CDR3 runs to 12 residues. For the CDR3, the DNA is TGCGCCAGCAGCCGGGACAGGACTGAAGCTTTCTTT. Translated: CASSRDRTEAFF.

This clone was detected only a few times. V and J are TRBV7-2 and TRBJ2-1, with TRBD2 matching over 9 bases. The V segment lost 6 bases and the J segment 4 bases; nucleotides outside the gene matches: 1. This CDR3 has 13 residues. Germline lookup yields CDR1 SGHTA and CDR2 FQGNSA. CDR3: CASRAGGYNEQFF. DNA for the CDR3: TGTGCCAGCAGGGCGGGGGGGTACAATGAGCAGTTCTTC.

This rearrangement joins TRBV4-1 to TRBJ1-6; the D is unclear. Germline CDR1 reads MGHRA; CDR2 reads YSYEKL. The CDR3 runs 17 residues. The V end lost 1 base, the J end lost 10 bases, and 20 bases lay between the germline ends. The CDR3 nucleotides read TGCGCCAGCAGCCAAGGTCTCTCAACGGAGCGTAGGTCACCCCTCCACTTT. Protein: CASSQGLSTERRSPLHF.

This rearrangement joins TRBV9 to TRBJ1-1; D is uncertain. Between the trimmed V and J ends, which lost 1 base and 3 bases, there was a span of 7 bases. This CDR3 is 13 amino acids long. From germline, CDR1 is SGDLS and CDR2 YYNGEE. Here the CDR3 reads CASSVRGDTEAFF. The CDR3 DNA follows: TGTGCCAGCAGCGTAAGAGGAGACACTGAAGCTTTCTTT.

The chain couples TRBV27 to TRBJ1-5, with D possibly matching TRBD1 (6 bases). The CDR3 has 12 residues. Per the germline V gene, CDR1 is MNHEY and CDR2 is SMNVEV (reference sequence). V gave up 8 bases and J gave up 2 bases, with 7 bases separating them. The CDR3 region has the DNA TGTGCCAGCTGGACAGGCAATCAGCCCCAGCATTTT. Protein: CASWTGNQPQHF.

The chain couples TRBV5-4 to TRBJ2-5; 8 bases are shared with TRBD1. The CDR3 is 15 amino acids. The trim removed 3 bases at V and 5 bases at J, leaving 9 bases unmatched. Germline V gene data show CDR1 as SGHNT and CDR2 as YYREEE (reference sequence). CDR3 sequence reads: CASSSPGQGGETQYF. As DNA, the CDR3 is TGTGCCAGCAGCTCGCCTGGACAGGGCGGGGAGACCCAGTACTTC.